The entry below gives a single T cell receptor (beta chain) sequence along with its context. What it recognizes is unknown. The sample belongs to a study of cytomegalovirus exposure and HLA in healthy donors. Findings and caveats of the study: Within the approximately 130 validation repertoires, first-cohort TCR clusters tended to co-occur, according to a later analysis.

Measured with immunoSEQ multiplex PCR; TCRdb has only the in-frame clones, and not every one. Counted here are over 250,000 clones, 86% occurring once; the ten biggest clones make up around 1%. The V end was cut by 11 bases, the J end by 5 bases, with 10 bases between. Germline CDR1 and CDR2: LNHDA and SQIVND (reference sequence). The length of the CDR3 is 10 residues. The source of this sequence is a woman aged 18-29 years in good health and CMV-seronegative. The gene calls are TRBV19 and TRBJ2-7; D is undetermined. Sequenced material: PBMCs. The CDR3 DNA is TGTGCCGCGAAATCCAACGAGCAGTACTTC. Amino acids: CAAKSNEQYF.